This TCR beta chain was sequenced in a study of cytomegalovirus exposure and HLA in healthy donors. This clone has only a few counts. Antigen unknown. With 60 Vbeta and 13 Jbeta primers, the PCR was carried out. The repertoire was sequenced with immunoSEQ multiplex PCR; TCRdb's copy has only in-frame clones and lacks some. The sample carries tens of thousands of clones, under 80% recorded once. Findings and limits, study-wide: A later analysis reportedly found fewer N-insertions in an Asian-associated ancestry cluster than the roughly 680-donor mean. Presence/absence analyses treated sequencing depth as roughly uniform across donors. Highly shared variants forming one cluster were likely a sequencing artifact.

Trimming took 0 bases from V and 6 from J, leaving 11 bases between them. CDR1 is MNHNS, CDR2 SASEGT, per germline. The CDR3 is 14 amino acids. The chain is built from TRBV6-1 and TRBJ1-1; TRBD1 is a possible D gene (6 bases). The TCR originated in a man aged 55 to 70 in good health and CMV-seropositive. Specimen: PBMCs. CDR3 region: CASSEALGGAEAFF. As DNA, the CDR3 is TGTGCCAGCAGTGAAGCGTTAGGGGGGGCTGAAGCTTTCTTT.